One sample yielded the 17 T cell receptor beta chains listed below, sequenced in a study of cytomegalovirus exposure and HLA in healthy donors. PCR employed 60 Vbeta and 13 Jbeta primers. Measured with immunoSEQ multiplex PCR; TCRdb has only the in-frame clones, and not every one. The sample has 55,000 to 80,000 clones, more than 80% seen once. Sequenced: PBMCs. The receptors derive from a woman in her 30s in good health and CMV-seronegative.

On this clone: This CDR3 fails to terminate in the conserved phenylalanine or tryptophan, so it likely reflects a read error. The chain joins TRBV7-2 to TRBJ1-1, with TRBD1 matching 8 bases. The CDR3 is 15 residues long. The trim removed 5 bases at V and 5 bases at J, leaving 10 bases unmatched. Germline V gives CDR1 SGHTA, CDR2 FQGNSA. The CDR3 region is CASSQHRGVRTEAFL. The DNA for the CDR3 is TGTGCCAGCAGCCAACACAGGGGGGTACGAACTGAAGCTTTCCTT.

The chain carries TRBV5-6 and TRBJ1-2; 8 bases fit TRBD1. Losses at the gene ends were 4 bases for V and 5 bases for J; bases not matched to a gene: 7. Per the germline V gene, CDR1 is SGHDT and CDR2 is YYEEEE. This CDR3 is 14 amino acids long. CDR3 sequence reads: CASSILDRAYGYTF. CDR3 bases: TGTGCCAGCAGCATCCTGGACAGGGCTTATGGCTACACCTTC.

The V and J genes are TRBV2 and TRBJ1-5, with D possibly TRBD1 on 6 matching bases. The germline CDR1 and CDR2 sequences are SNHLY and FYNNEI. This CDR3 comprises 16 residues. V lost 2 bases and J 6 bases, leaving 17 bases between the germline ends. The CDR3 region has the DNA TGTGCCAGCAGTGAAAACGGCAGGGGTTTGGGTCAGCCCCAGCATTTT. Protein sequence: CASSENGRGLGQPQHF.

The chain uses TRBV6-6 and TRBJ1-1, with D unresolved. CDR1 MNHNY and CDR2 SVGAGI come from the germline V gene (reference sequence). The ends were cut back, 0 bases at V and 1 base at J, with 12 bases in the middle. This CDR3 comprises 16 residues. CDR3 sequence: CASSYSGEVTNTEAFF. CDR3 DNA sequence: TGTGCCAGCAGTTACTCGGGTGAGGTCACGAACACTGAAGCTTTCTTT.

V and J are TRBV13 and TRBJ2-7, with 11 bases fitting TRBD1. Germline V gene sequence: CDR1 PRHDT, CDR2 FYEKMQ (reference sequence). The junction had 9 bases not matched to a gene; V was cut back by 5 bases and J by 6 bases. The CDR3 sequence is 15 residues long. The CDR3, as DNA: TGTGCCAGCAGCCTATACACCGGGACAGGGGGCGAGCAGTACTTC. Protein: CASSLYTGTGGEQYF.

The chain has TRBV28 and TRBJ1-6, with TRBD1 matching over 8 bases. This CDR3 has 15 amino acids. Trimming took 5 bases from V and 10 from J; bases not matched to a gene: 10. Looked up from germline, CDR1 is MDHEN and CDR2 is SYDVKM. CDR3 protein: CASSPGQGKGSPLHF. As DNA, the CDR3 is TGTGCCAGCAGTCCCGGACAGGGTAAAGGCTCACCCCTCCACTTT.

The chain carries TRBV4-1 and TRBJ2-7; 8 bases are shared with TRBD1. With 0 bases clipped from V and 4 bases from J, the junction kept 5 bases outside the gene matches. CDR3 length equals 15 residues. Germline V gives CDR1 MGHRA, CDR2 YSYEKL. CDR3 region: CASSQEHDRGYEQYF. CDR3 sequence (DNA): TGCGCCAGCAGCCAAGAGCACGACAGGGGTTACGAGCAGTACTTC.

V and J are TRBV6-5 and TRBJ2-1; the D is unclear. Trimming left V 2 bases short and J 5 bases short, with 13 bases between. The CDR3 is 15 residues long. Germline V CDR1 and CDR2: MNHEY, SVGAGI. Here the CDR3 reads CASSYRGDPNNEQFF. The CDR3 region has the DNA TGTGCCAGCAGTTACAGAGGAGACCCCAACAATGAGCAGTTCTTC.

The chain combines TRBV5-1 with TRBJ1-1; 7 positions match TRBD1. V gave up 4 bases and J gave up 3 bases; unmatched junction bases: 9. This CDR3 comprises 15 residues. Germline CDR1 and CDR2: SGHRS and YFSETQ. This CDR3 is CASSSNRGPDTEAFF. For the CDR3, the DNA is TGCGCCAGCAGCAGCAACAGGGGCCCGGACACTGAAGCTTTCTTT.

This rearrangement joins TRBV6-5 to TRBJ1-1, with D maybe TRBD1 (5 bases). The CDR3 is made up of 13 amino acids. The V end was cut by 6 bases, the J end by 2 bases, with 10 bases between. CDR1 is MNHEY, CDR2 SVGAGI, per germline. CDR3 amino acids: CASRSTGNTEAFF. The CDR3 DNA follows: TGTGCCAGCAGGTCCACAGGAAACACTGAAGCTTTCTTT.

The V and J genes are TRBV15 and TRBJ2-3, with TRBD2 identical over 8 bases. V dropped 1 base and J dropped 3; count of bases not matched to a gene: 3. There are 15 residues in the CDR3. Germline assignment: CDR1 LNHNV and CDR2 YYDKDF (reference sequence). DNA of the CDR3: TGTGCCACCAGCAGAGGACTAGCGACGACAGATACGCAGTATTTT. Its protein product is CATSRGLATTDTQYF.

This chain connects TRBV7-6 to TRBJ1-1; no clear D gene. The CDR3 totals 13 residues. CDR1 SGHVS and CDR2 FNYEAQ come from the germline V gene. With 2 bases removed from V and 4 bases from J, the gap between germline ends came to 8 bases. The CDR3 nucleotides are TGTGCCAGCAGCTTATTACAGCCCACTGAAGCTTTCTTT. It is translated as CASSLLQPTEAFF.

V gene TRBV9 combines with J gene TRBJ1-1; D gene ambiguous. Trimming took off 0 bases at V and 11 bases at J, with 14 bases between the two ends. The CDR3 totals 13 residues. Per germline, CDR1 SGDLS and CDR2 YYNGEE. The CDR3 loop reads CASSVADGIGAFF. CDR3 DNA: TGTGCCAGCAGCGTAGCTGACGGGATTGGGGCTTTCTTT.

This clone was observed a single time. The chain uses TRBV14 and TRBJ2-7; TRBD1 aligns across 9 bases. Germline V lookup: CDR1 SGHDN, CDR2 FVKESK. The CDR3 covers 14 residues. V shed 6 bases, J shed 3 bases, and the junction held 6 bases outside the gene matches. CDR3 amino acids: CASSTGGFLYEQYF. For the CDR3, the DNA is TGTGCCAGCAGTACAGGGGGCTTCCTCTACGAGCAGTACTTC.

The chain has TRBV6-1 and TRBJ1-2, with D perhaps matching TRBD1 (6 bases). The CDR3 extends over 14 amino acids. Germline V gives CDR1 MNHNS, CDR2 SASEGT. V lost 2 bases and J 3 bases, leaving 10 bases between the germline ends. CDR3 DNA: TGTGCCAGCAGTGAAACAGGGAGGGACTATGGCTACACCTTC. Amino acid sequence: CASSETGRDYGYTF.

This clone showed up just a few times. The V gene is TRBV5-4, the J gene TRBJ2-7, with 7 bases aligning to TRBD2. The CDR3 consists of 15 residues. The V gene's germline CDR1 is SGHNT and CDR2 YYREEE (reference sequence). V lost 4 bases and J lost 3; bases outside the gene matches: 10. The CDR3 region has the DNA TGTGCCAGCAGCCCGCTCGGGACTACGATCTACGAGCAGTACTTC. Its protein product is CASSPLGTTIYEQYF.

The gene calls are TRBV18 and TRBJ1-6; 8 nucleotides match TRBD1. CDR3 length: 15 residues. In germline, CDR1 is KGHSH, CDR2 LQKENI. Trimming removed 4 bases from V and 7 bases from J; junction bases left unmatched: 6. The CDR3 coding sequence is TGTGCCAGCTCACTCGATCGGACAGGGAATTCACCCCTCCACTTT. Protein: CASSLDRTGNSPLHF.